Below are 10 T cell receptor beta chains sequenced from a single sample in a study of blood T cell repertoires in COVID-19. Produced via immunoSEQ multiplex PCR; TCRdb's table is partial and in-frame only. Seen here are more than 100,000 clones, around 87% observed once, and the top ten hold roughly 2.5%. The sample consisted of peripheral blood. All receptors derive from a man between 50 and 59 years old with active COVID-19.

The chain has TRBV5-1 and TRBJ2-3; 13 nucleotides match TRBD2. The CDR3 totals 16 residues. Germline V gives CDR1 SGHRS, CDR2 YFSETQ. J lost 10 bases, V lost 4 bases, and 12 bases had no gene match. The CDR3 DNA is TGCGCCAGCAGCGGGGGACTAGCGGGGAACTATGGTGCGCAGTATTTT. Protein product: CASSGGLAGNYGAQYF.

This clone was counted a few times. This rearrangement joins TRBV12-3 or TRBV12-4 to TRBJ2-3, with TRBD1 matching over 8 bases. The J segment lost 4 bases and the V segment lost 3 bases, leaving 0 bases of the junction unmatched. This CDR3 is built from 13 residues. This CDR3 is CASSLDRADTQYF. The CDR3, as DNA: TGTGCCAGCAGTTTGGACAGGGCAGATACGCAGTATTTT.

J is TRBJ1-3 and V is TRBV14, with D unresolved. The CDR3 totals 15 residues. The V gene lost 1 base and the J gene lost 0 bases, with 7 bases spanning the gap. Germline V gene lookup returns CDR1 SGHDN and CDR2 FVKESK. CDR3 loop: CASSQGRSSGNTIYF. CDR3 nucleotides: TGTGCCAGCAGCCAAGGGCGGAGCTCTGGAAACACCATATATTTT.

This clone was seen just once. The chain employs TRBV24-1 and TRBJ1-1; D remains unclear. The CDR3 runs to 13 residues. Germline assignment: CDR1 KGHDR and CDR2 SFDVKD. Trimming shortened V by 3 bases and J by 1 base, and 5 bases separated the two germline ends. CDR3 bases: TGTGCCACCAGTGATAACAGGAACACTGAAGCTTTCTTT. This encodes CATSDNRNTEAFF.

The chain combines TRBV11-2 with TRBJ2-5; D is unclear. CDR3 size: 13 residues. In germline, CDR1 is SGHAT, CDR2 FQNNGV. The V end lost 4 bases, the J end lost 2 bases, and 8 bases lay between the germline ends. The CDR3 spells CASSSADQETQYF. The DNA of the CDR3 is TGTGCCAGCAGCTCCGCAGATCAAGAGACCCAGTACTTC.

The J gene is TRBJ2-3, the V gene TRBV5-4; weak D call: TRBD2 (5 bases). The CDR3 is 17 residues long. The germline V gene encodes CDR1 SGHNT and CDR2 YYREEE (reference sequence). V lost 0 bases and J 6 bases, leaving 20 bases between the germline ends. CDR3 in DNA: TGTGCCAGCAGCTTGGTCCCAGCGGACTTCCCGGTTGATACGCAGTATTTT. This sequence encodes CASSLVPADFPVDTQYF. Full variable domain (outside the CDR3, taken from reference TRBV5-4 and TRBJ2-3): ETGVTQSPTHLIKTRGQQVTLRCSSQSGHNTVSWYQQALGQGPQFIFQYYREEENGRGNFPPRFSGLQFPNYSSELNVNALELDDSALYLCASSLVPADFPVDTQYFGPGTRLTVL.

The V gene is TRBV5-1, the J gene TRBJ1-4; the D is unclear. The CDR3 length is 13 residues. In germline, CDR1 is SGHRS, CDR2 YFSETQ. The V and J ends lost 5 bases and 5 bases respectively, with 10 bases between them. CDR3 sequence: CASSGQPNEKLFF. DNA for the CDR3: TGCGCCAGCAGTGGGCAGCCGAATGAAAAACTGTTTTTT. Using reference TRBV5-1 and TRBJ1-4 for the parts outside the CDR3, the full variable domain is KAGVTQTPRYLIKTRGQQVTLSCSPISGHRSVSWYQQTPGQGLQFLFEYFSETQRNKGNFPGRFSGRQFSNSRSEMNVSTLELGDSALYLCASSGQPNEKLFFGSGTQLSVL.

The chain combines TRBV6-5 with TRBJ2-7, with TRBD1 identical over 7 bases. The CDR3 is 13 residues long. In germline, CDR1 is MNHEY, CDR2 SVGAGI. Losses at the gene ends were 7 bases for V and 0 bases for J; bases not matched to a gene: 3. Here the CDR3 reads CASNRDSSYEQYF. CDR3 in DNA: TGTGCCAGCAACCGGGACAGCTCCTACGAGCAGTACTTC.

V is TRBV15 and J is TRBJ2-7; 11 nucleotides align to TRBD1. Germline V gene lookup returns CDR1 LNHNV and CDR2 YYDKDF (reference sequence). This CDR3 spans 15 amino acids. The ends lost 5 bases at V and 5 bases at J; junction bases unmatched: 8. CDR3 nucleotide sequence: TGTGCCACCAGCCCGGTGCGGGACAGGGGGAACGAGCAGTACTTC. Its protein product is CATSPVRDRGNEQYF.

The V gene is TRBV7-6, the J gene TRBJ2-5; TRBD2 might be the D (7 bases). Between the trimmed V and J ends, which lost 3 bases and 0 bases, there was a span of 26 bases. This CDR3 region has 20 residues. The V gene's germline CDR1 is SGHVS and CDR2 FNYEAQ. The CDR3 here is CASSLLLGGGLAKYQETQYF. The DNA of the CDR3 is TGTGCCAGCAGCTTGCTGTTGGGGGGGGGCTTAGCTAAGTACCAAGAGACCCAGTACTTC. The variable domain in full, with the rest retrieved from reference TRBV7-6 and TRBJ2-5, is GAGVSQSPRYKVTKRGQDVALRCDPISGHVSLYWYRQALGQGPEFLTYFNYEAQQDKSGLPNDRFSAERPEGSISTLTIQRTEQRDSAMYRCASSLLLGGGLAKYQETQYFGPGTRLLVL.